The 11 T cell receptor beta chains given below trace back to one sample, sequenced in a study of blood T cell repertoires in COVID-19. The protocol was immunoSEQ multiplex PCR, while the TCRdb copy is restricted to in-frame clones and leaves out a portion. Altogether almost 200,000 clones are present, around four fifths being singletons, with the ten largest covering 0.95%. Sequencing was done on a sample of peripheral blood. All receptors come from a man aged 60-69 years with COVID-19, enrolled during active disease.

The chain joins TRBV30 to TRBJ2-7, with 12 bases identical to TRBD1. The length of the CDR3 is 16 residues. The V and J ends lost 1 base and 3 bases, in that order; junction bases with no gene match: 7. Germline V gene sequence: CDR1 GTSNPN, CDR2 SVGIG (reference sequence). The CDR3 spells CAWSAPGQGAGYEQYF. DNA for the CDR3: TGTGCCTGGAGTGCCCCGGGACAGGGGGCAGGCTACGAGCAGTACTTC.

V is TRBV7-8 and J is TRBJ1-5, with 9 bases fitting TRBD1. This CDR3 contains 14 residues. Per the germline V gene, CDR1 is SGHVS and CDR2 is FQNEAQ. V lost 5 bases and J lost 7; bases outside the gene matches: 6. CDR3 in DNA: TGTGCCAGCAGCACGGACAGGGGCTCGCAGCCCCAGCATTTT. As protein: CASSTDRGSQPQHF.

V gene TRBV28 combines with J gene TRBJ1-6; 11 bases agree with TRBD1. J gave up 10 bases and V 5 bases, and 10 bases lay outside the gene matches. Germline CDR1 MDHEN, CDR2 SYDVKM. The CDR3 is 16 residues long. The CDR3 spells CASSLLPGQGDSPLHF. The CDR3 DNA follows: TGTGCCAGCAGTCTCTTACCGGGACAGGGGGACTCACCCCTCCACTTT.

This clone was found once. J is TRBJ1-5 and V is TRBV10-3; D possibly corresponds to TRBD1 (6 bases). V lost 0 bases and J lost 7, with 16 bases in between. The CDR3 loop spans 16 amino acids. Germline assignment: CDR1 ENHRY and CDR2 SYGVKD. The CDR3 region has the DNA TGTGCCATCAGTGAGTCGCCCCCGGGGGGGCTACAGCCCCAGCATTTT. It is translated as CAISESPPGGLQPQHF.

The V call is TRBV28, the J call TRBJ2-3; 9 bases are a match to TRBD1. Germline assignment: CDR1 MDHEN and CDR2 SYDVKM. This CDR3 has 14 amino acids. J lost 0 bases, V lost 6 bases, and 1 base had no gene match. The CDR3 DNA reads as TGTGCCAGCAGAGGGACAGGGAGCACAGATACGCAGTATTTT. Residues: CASRGTGSTDTQYF.

This clone has just one count. The chain couples TRBV6-5 to TRBJ2-7, with 10 bases that match TRBD2. V trimming: 11 bases; J trimming: 5 bases; junction bases outside the gene matches: 6. There are 12 residues in the CDR3. The germline V gene has CDR1 MNHEY and CDR2 SVGAGI. CDR3 nucleotide sequence: TGTGCCGGAAGCGGGAGGGGGGACGAGCAGTACTTC. Translation gives CAGSGRGDEQYF.

The rearrangement links TRBV3-1 (or the pseudogene TRBV3-2) to TRBJ2-7, with D possibly matching TRBD1 (6 bases). The CDR3 is 14 amino acids. Germline V gene lookup returns CDR1 LGHDT and CDR2 YNNKEL (reference sequence). Trimming took off 2 bases at V and 3 bases at J, with 11 bases between the two ends. CDR3 sequence: CASSQYGTIYEQYF. Written as DNA, the CDR3 is TGTGCCAGCAGCCAATATGGGACAATCTACGAGCAGTACTTC.

The chain has TRBV19 and TRBJ2-2, with D possibly being TRBD1 (5 bases). V lost 7 bases and J lost 1, with 13 bases in between. This CDR3 has 15 amino acids. The germline V gene has CDR1 LNHDA and CDR2 SQIVND (reference sequence). CDR3 DNA sequence: TGTGCCAGTAATGACCAGGGATTGAACACCGGGGAGCTGTTTTTT. Protein product: CASNDQGLNTGELFF. The full variable domain, its missing parts supplied by reference TRBV19 and TRBJ2-2, is DGGITQSPKYLFRKEGQNVTLSCEQNLNHDAMYWYRQDPGQGLRLIYYSQIVNDFQKGDIAEGYSVSREKKESFPLTVTSAQKNPTAFYLCASNDQGLNTGELFFGEGSRLTVL.

The rearrangement links TRBV5-4 to TRBJ1-1; D is unclear. Trimming removed 1 base from V and 2 bases from J, with 6 bases in between. Germline lookup yields CDR1 SGHNT and CDR2 YYREEE (reference sequence). The CDR3 runs to 13 residues. The CDR3 DNA follows: TGTGCCAGCAGCTTGTCAGAAAACACTGAAGCTTTCTTT. This codes for CASSLSENTEAFF.

This chain uses TRBV7-8 with TRBJ1-5; D might be TRBD1 (5 bases). Trimming pared 1 base from V and 4 bases from J, leaving 14 bases between. In germline, CDR1 is SGHVS, CDR2 FQNEAQ. The CDR3 is 16 amino acids. CDR3 in amino acids: CASSLVGQAGNQPQHF. The CDR3 coding sequence is TGTGCCAGCAGCTTAGTGGGGCAGGCGGGGAATCAGCCCCAGCATTTT. The whole variable domain, remainder taken from reference TRBV7-8 and TRBJ1-5, is GAGVSQSPRYKVAKRGQDVALRCDPISGHVSLFWYQQALGQGPEFLTYFQNEAQLDKSGLPSDRFFAERPEGSVSTLKIQRTQQEDSAVYLCASSLVGQAGNQPQHFGDGTRLSIL.

DNA of the CDR3: TGTGCCAGCAGTTCGCGACCGGGACAGGTTAATGAAAAACTGTTTTTT. It is translated as CASSSRPGQVNEKLFF. The gene calls are TRBV6-2 or TRBV6-3 and TRBJ1-4, with 8 bases aligning to TRBD1. CDR1 is MNHEY and CDR2 is SVGEGT in the germline V gene. Trimming took 4 bases from V and 4 from J; bases not matched to a gene: 8. This CDR3 comprises 16 residues.